Sequencing of this T cell receptor (beta chain) was carried out in a study of cytomegalovirus exposure and HLA in healthy donors (dated by TCRdb to about 2017). In the study overall: According to an earlier analysis of 587 of the donors, roughly 180 million T cells yielded 100 million or so unique TCR beta sequences and approximately 300 Gb of sequence data. Roughly 300 gigabases of sequencing data and 70 million to 100 million unique TCR sequences were included in an early release covering 550 to 650 HLA-typed donors. The genetic ancestry cluster associated with self-reported Caucasian donors included approximately 85% of the approximately 400 genotyped donors. The aim of the study was to test whether cataloging public T cell receptors could identify signatures of past pathogen exposure. The T cell repertoires of several hundred subjects were profiled by immunosequencing and related to cytomegalovirus serostatus. Along with the approximately 700-subject first cohort, a separate validation cohort of approximately 110 different subjects was used. To predict cytomegalovirus infection status, the study brought together high-throughput TCR immunosequencing, statistical association of individual TCRs with disease status, and machine learning. A later analysis re-analyzed previously published TCR beta repertoires from 500 to 700 donors and added high-resolution HLA genotyping to study TCR occurrence patterns. The later analysis used no new phenotypic data to find candidate immune exposures, relying instead on TCR beta sequences and their occurrence across donors. In an earlier analysis of more than 550 of the donors, high-throughput TCR beta sequencing was used to judge whether each TCR beta V gene segment behaved as functional or pseudogenic. Donor age, sex, ethnicity and CMV serostatus were compiled alongside the repertoire data. Genome-wide SNP genotypes for about 65% of the roughly 670 donors were used in a later genetic analysis, which treated that subset as a discovery cohort. All discovery cohort repertoires had been generated using a single sequencing platform. HLA typing included class I and class II loci at four-digit resolution. Typing coverage varied by locus: about 620-630 donors for A, B, C, DRB1 and DQB1; about 520 for DQA1; about 570 for DPA1; more than 450 for DPB1. Because of strong linkage in the cohort, a few DR-DQ haplotypes were treated as single units for association and clustering. Among 300 to 500 genotyped donors of the cohort, an average of approximately 240,000 unique TCR beta nucleotide sequences was sequenced per donor, of which about 20% were non-productive. Summary of the overall study and its limitations: In a later genetic analysis, fewer N-insertions in productive TCRs were reported among donors in an Asian-associated ancestry cluster than the roughly 670-donor mean. Sequencing depth was assumed to be roughly uniform across donors in the presence/absence analyses, though that assumption may not hold. A total of 164 TCR beta chains were listed by the study as associated with cytomegalovirus. In vitro tests confirmed that three of the cytomegalovirus-associated TCR beta chains recognize cytomegalovirus antigens. The classifier was reported to diagnose cytomegalovirus status with high specificity and sensitivity in both the original and validation cohorts. Several of the top co-occurrence clusters appeared to be linked to parvovirus B19, influenza, CMV and Epstein-Barr virus, according to a later analysis. Because HLA typing was unavailable for some donors at each locus, only the typed subset was used in association tests. Correlated functional status among segregating V segments might be attributable to linkage disequilibrium, but an unknown experimental factor could not be ruled out. In a later genetic analysis, a missense DCLRE1C variant was associated with V-gene and J-gene trimming of TCR beta chains, and the association was replicated in an independent cohort. In a later analysis, the rate of TCR association differed among HLA loci, with DRB1 alleles having the most associated TCRs and HLA-C alleles having the fewest. Strong co-occurrence of HLA alleles, especially DR and DQ, made assigning TCR associations to individual alleles difficult. Specific HLA alleles were associated with 18,000 or so TCR beta sequences at a false discovery rate of 0.05 in a later analysis. Because counts were too low, roughly 18 rarely observed V segments, including chromosome 9 orphons, were left out of the earlier analysis of 587 of the donors. CMV serostatus was the only immune exposure information available for the cohort. A further reported finding was that TCR beta sequences accurately predicted the HLA-A and HLA-B alleles for most subjects in the first cohort. Most CMV-associated TCR beta chains appeared to be HLA-restricted in a later analysis, and the HLA associations seemed to be driven largely by CMV exposure. In an earlier analysis of roughly 560 of the donors, most TCR beta V segments were observed in productive rearrangements about 87% or about 30% of the time, broadly matching IMGT annotations. The cohort was sequenced for TCR beta chains only, and without alpha or paired-chain data the features that could be detected were limited. A later analysis found that HLA-associated TCR beta chains were more clonally expanded and had lower generation probabilities than equally common non-associated chains. The authors suggested that the approach could potentially be generalized to other disease states and immunological phenotypes. Some IMGT-functional V segments, including TRBV6-2 and TRBV6-3, could not be told apart with the 87-base-pair reads, so those segments were excluded. The sequencing pipeline was judged likely to have produced a cluster of highly shared sequence variants as a technical artifact. Most TCR sequences were observed very rarely across donors, whereas some public TCRs were present in many individuals.

For this clone: Its cognate antigen has yet to be identified. No base quality values were provided; no much bigger clone lies one nucleotide off.

The cohort was made up of about 610 healthy bone marrow donors. Cohort members were all nominally healthy when sampled, although unrecorded immune exposures were likely present. The donor tested CMV seronegative, placing the donor among the 350 or so seronegative members of the cohort. A peripheral blood sample was collected from each donor, and TCR beta sequencing was performed on peripheral blood mononuclear cells. Genomic DNA was extracted from the blood cell samples with the Qiagen DNeasy Blood Extraction Kit. Trimming at the junction amounts to 11 bases on V and 3 bases on J, and the germline ends lie 20 bases apart. Looking up the germline V gene yields CDR1 MNHNS and CDR2 SASEGT. Inclusive of the bounding cysteine and phenylalanine, the CDR3 is 14 residues long. Only the CDR3 DNA stays, 42 bases, in frame from base 1. The library came from the immunoSEQ multiplex PCR assay. A mixture of 60 forward primers for TCR Vbeta segments and 13 reverse primers for TCR Jbeta segments was used in the multiplex PCR. The CDR3 region of rearranged TCR beta genes was amplified from genomic DNA with a multiplex PCR assay. The amplified TCR beta libraries were sequenced on the Illumina HiSeq System as 87-base-pair reads. In the source study's methods: Across the 600 to 700 repertoires, a later analysis counted some 80 million unique TCR beta chains, roughly 11 million of which were shared by at least two donors. A nearest-neighbor algorithm error-corrected the raw reads and collapsed the reads into unique sequences, merging closely related sequences to remove PCR and sequencing errors. To assign V, D and J gene segments, CDR3 sequences were aligned to IMGT reference sequences. For a sequence to be retained, a match of at least six nucleotides was required to both a V gene segment and a J gene segment. Rearrangements were classified as productive when the CDR3 lacked stop codons and remained in frame with V and J, and all other rearrangements were classified as non-productive. CDR3 was defined by IMGT convention, running from the second conserved V-encoded cysteine to the conserved J-encoded phenylalanine. The earlier analysis of about 610 of the donors excluded sequences that lacked an unambiguous match to a single V gene segment. An earlier analysis of a few hundred of the donors called V segments functional above 56.7% productive rearrangements and segregating when the between-donor standard deviation exceeded 5%. A statistical classification framework was developed to diagnose cytomegalovirus status using the catalog of TCR beta chain sequences. In a later analysis, TCR nucleotide sequences were compared against IMGT/GENE-DB human TR gene sequences so that V and J genes could be assigned. A later analysis assigned CDR3 sequences and most-parsimonious VDJ recombination scenarios with the TCRdist pipeline. In a later analysis, each TCR beta chain was defined by its CDR3 amino acid sequence together with its V-gene family, and reads without a unique V-gene family were excluded. A later analysis removed 500 to 600 highly shared, low-generation-probability nucleotide sequences to deal with suspected cross-contamination and a sequencing artifact. A later analysis calculated a clonal expansion index for each public chain from normalized within-repertoire ranks of inferred template counts. In a later analysis, generation probabilities were computed using a VDJ recombination model fitted to out-of-frame rearrangements, and the results were checked against IGoR. In a later analysis, TCR-TCR, TCR-HLA and TCR-CMV co-occurrence was scored with hypergeometric tests, and a repertoire-size bias correction was applied to TCR pairs. To estimate false discovery rates, a later analysis permuted the HLA or CMV assignments 20 times. A later analysis grouped co-occurring TCRs with DBSCAN, adding TCRdist sequence similarity when clustering within HLA-allele-positive subsets. Repertoires with fewer than 30,000 or more than 120,000 public chains, plus five repertoires with anomalous nucleotide sharing, were excluded from co-occurrence clustering. The immuneACCESS repertoire file appears here via TCRdb, limited to in-frame rearrangements. These files lack a portion of the clones; in checked studies, under half of the deficit traces to unresolved V genes, and the cause of the others is not known. That table is the source of V, J and clone size, and D and trimming were worked out from the DNA. This sample comprises over 70,000 clones, around four fifths of them detected only once. The top ten clonotypes cover around 1.4% of the sample.

Sequencing was performed on PBMCs. The clonotype originates from a male donor in good health and CMV-seronegative. The sequence is built from TRBV6-1 and TRBJ2-7; a weak D assignment points to TRBD1 (8 bases agree). The bases read TGTGCCGGTGGAGCGGGACAGGCACTCTACGAGCAGTACTTC. Its amino acids are CAGGAGQALYEQYF.